A selection of T cell receptor beta chains follows, all from one sample in a study of Graves' ophthalmopathy and Graves' hyperthyroidism. TCRdb redid the calling of the multiplex PCR reads with MiXCR, one entry per CDR3 protein. This repertoire shows approximately 330,000 distinct CDR3 sequences, 15% to 20% found once; its top ten account for roughly 12%. The sequencing sample was made of peripheral blood. Receptor source: an adult man with Graves' ophthalmopathy. Each CDR3 is given with its conserved first and last residue. A D gene is named only where the DNA matches it firmly. Clone size is given for some rows only: seen once, a few or many times, or a class if the clone is expanded.

TRBJ2-7,TRBV6-2/TRBV6-3,many,.,CASRYPGAPPGYEQYF,TGTGCCAGCAGATATCCGGGAGCCCCGCCGGGCTACGAGCAGTACTTC
TRBJ1-5,TRBV6-1,many,TRBD1,CASSEIQGNQPQHF,TGTGCCAGCAGTGAGATACAGGGGAATCAGCCCCAGCATTTT
TRBJ1-2,TRBV12-3/TRBV12-4,medium-sized,.,CANPTEVYGYTF,TGTGCCAATCCGACGGAGGTCTATGGCTACACCTTC
TRBJ2-5,TRBV4-1,.,TRBD1,CASSQGDRGRQETQYF,TGCGCCAGCAGCCAAGGTGACAGGGGACGTCAAGAGACCCAGTACTTC
TRBJ1-5,TRBV7-8,many,.,CASSLALTGRDNWPQHF,TGTGCCAGCAGCTTAGCTCTAACTGGGCGGGATAATTGGCCCCAGCATTTT
TRBJ2-5,TRBV14,many,.,CASSHLDPARSETQYF,TGTGCCAGCAGCCACTTGGACCCAGCTAGGAGTGAGACCCAGTACTTC
TRBJ2-4,TRBV28,many,TRBD2,CASSLTAGVSIQYF,TGTGCCAGCAGTTTAACAGCGGGAGTGAGCATTCAGTACTTC
TRBJ1-2,TRBV30,few,.,CAWSVTVEANYGYTF,TGTGCCTGGAGTGTAACGGTAGAGGCTAACTATGGCTACACCTTC
TRBJ2-2,TRBV7-2,many,.,CASRSGQSGELFF,TGTGCCAGCAGGTCCGGACAATCAGGGGAGCTGTTTTTT
TRBJ1-2,TRBV4-3,many,TRBD1,CASSLNGQGPTYGYTF,TGCGCCAGCAGCCTGAACGGACAGGGGCCGACCTATGGCTACACCTTC
TRBJ2-5,TRBV2,many,.,CASNGDQETQYF,TGTGCCAGCAACGGGGACCAAGAGACCCAGTACTTC
TRBJ1-5,TRBV7-6,many,.,CASSTVGLGQPQHF,TGTGCCAGCAGCACCGTGGGGTTAGGTCAGCCCCAGCATTTT
TRBJ1-1,TRBV2,many,TRBD1,CASGVWDSEAFF,TGTGCCAGCGGGGTCTGGGACAGTGAAGCTTTCTTT
TRBJ1-3,TRBV28,.,TRBD1,CASRGSGTGRGNTIYF,TGTGCCAGCAGGGGTTCCGGGACAGGGCGTGGGAACACCATATATTTT
TRBJ1-6,TRBV2,many,.,CASSELNSPLHF,TGTGCCAGCAGTGAATTGAATTCACCCCTCCACTTT
TRBJ2-7,TRBV30,many,.,CAWRRKVEQYF,TGTGCCTGGAGGAGAAAGGTGGAGCAGTACTTC
TRBJ2-7,TRBV12-3/TRBV12-4,many,.,CASSRATDFSYEQYF,TGTGCCAGCAGCCGGGCGACAGATTTTTCCTACGAGCAGTACTTC
TRBJ2-7,TRBV12-3/TRBV12-4,.,.,CASSVNSFYEQYF,TGTGCCAGCAGTGTTAACAGCTTCTACGAGCAGTACTTC
TRBJ1-1,TRBV29-1,many,.,CSVAGTGMTEAFF,TGCAGCGTTGCGGGAACAGGGATGACTGAAGCTTTCTTT
TRBJ1-6,TRBV30,many,.,CATMGGYNSPLHF,TGTGCCACCATGGGGGGATATAATTCACCCCTCCACTTT
TRBJ1-5,TRBV6-2/TRBV6-3,many,.,CASKPYSNQPQHF,TGTGCCAGCAAGCCTTATAGCAATCAGCCCCAGCATTTT
TRBJ2-7,TRBV6-2/TRBV6-3,.,TRBD1,CASGDRQGYEQYF,TGTGCCAGCGGGGACCGACAGGGCTACGAGCAGTACTTC